Listed here is a single T cell receptor beta chain. Its antigen is unknown. The sample originates from a study of T cell responses to AZD1222 COVID-19 vaccine. Clones were read by immunoSEQ multiplex PCR, and TCRdb kept only the in-frame ones, dropping some. The table lists 100,000 to 150,000 clones, around 92% of them singletons. Whole-study results and caveats: At study baseline, merely over 5 AZD1222 recipients were seropositive.

This sequence originates from an adult who received the AZD1222 COVID-19 vaccine. The source was peripheral blood, collected 28 days after the second AZD1222 dose.

CDR3 amino acids: CASSGGFNTGELFF. DNA of the CDR3: TGTGCCAGCAGTGGTGGATTCAACACCGGGGAGCTGTTTTTT. The rearrangement links TRBV2 to TRBJ2-2, with D unresolved. The V gene lost 4 bases and the J gene lost 2 bases, with 8 bases spanning the gap. The V gene's germline CDR1 is SNHLY and CDR2 FYNNEI. This CDR3 comprises 14 residues.